This TCR beta chain stems from a study of T cells in Graves' hyperthyroidism and ophthalmopathy. The wider study: Peripheral blood was secured at the point of initial diagnosis, before any treatment. The study's findings and limits: A model using 13 V-J features told ophthalmopathy apart from stable hyperthyroidism.

The CDR3 regions of TCR beta were amplified from RNA transcripts. The TCR CDR3 first-round RT-PCR relied on the HTBI primer set. Each CDR3 protein gets one entry after TCRdb re-called the multiplex PCR reads with MiXCR. The sample carries hundreds of thousands of distinct CDR3 sequences, about 14% recorded once. This clonotype was counted at least ten times. Antigen unknown. The V end was cut by 9 bases, the J end by 4 bases, with 15 bases between. Germline V gives CDR1 MNHNS, CDR2 SASEGT. There are 13 residues in the CDR3. Sequenced: blood. The sequence came from a woman in her thirties or forties with Graves' ophthalmopathy. This rearrangement joins TRBV6-1 to TRBJ1-2; D is perhaps TRBD1 (5 bases). CDR3 region: CARGRGEGYGYTF. The CDR3 DNA is TGTGCCAGGGGTCGAGGGGAAGGCTATGGCTACACCTTC.